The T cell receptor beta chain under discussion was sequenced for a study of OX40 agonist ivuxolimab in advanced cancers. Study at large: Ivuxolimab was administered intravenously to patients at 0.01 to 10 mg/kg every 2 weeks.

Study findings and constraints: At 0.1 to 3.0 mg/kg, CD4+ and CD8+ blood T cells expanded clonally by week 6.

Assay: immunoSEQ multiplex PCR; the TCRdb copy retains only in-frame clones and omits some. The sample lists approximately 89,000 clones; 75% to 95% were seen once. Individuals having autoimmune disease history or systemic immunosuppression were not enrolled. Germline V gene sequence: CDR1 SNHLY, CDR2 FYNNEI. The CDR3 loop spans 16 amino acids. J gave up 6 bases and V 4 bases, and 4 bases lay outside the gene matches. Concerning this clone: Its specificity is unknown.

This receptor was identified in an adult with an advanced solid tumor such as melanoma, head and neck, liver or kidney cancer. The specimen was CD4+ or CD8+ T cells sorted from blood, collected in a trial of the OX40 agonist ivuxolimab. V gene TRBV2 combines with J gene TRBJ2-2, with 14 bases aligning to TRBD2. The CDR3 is CASSVGTSGSAGELFF. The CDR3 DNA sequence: TGTGCCAGCAGTGTAGGGACTAGCGGGAGCGCCGGGGAGCTGTTTTTT.